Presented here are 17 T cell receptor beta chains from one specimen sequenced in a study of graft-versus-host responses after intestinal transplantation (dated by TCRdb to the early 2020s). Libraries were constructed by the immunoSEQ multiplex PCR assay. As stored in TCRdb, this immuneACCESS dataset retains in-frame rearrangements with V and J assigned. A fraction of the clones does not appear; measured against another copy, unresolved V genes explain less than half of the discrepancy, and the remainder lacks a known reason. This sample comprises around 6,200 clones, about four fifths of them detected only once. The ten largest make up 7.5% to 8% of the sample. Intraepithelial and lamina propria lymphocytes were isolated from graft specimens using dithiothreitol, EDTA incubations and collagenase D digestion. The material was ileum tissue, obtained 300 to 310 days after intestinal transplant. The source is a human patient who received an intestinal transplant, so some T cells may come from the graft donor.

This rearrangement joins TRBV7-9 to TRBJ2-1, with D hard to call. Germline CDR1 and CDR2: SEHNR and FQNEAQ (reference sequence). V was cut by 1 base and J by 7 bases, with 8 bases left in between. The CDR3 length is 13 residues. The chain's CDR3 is CASSLVYPNEQFF. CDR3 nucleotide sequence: TGTGCCAGCAGCTTAGTCTATCCAAATGAGCAGTTCTTC.

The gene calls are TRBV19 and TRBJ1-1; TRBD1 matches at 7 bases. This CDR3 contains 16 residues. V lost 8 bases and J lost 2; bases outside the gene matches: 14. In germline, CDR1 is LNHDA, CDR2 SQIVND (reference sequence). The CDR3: CASGIRQGGPNTEAFF. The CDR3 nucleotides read TGTGCCAGTGGGATCCGACAGGGTGGTCCTAACACTGAAGCTTTCTTT.

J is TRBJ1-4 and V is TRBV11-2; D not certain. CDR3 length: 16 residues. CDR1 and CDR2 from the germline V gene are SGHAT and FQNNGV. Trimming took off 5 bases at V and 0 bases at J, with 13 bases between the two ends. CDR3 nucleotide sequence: TGTGCCAGCAGCCCCGGACTAGCAGCAACTAATGAAAAACTGTTTTTT. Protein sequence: CASSPGLAATNEKLFF.

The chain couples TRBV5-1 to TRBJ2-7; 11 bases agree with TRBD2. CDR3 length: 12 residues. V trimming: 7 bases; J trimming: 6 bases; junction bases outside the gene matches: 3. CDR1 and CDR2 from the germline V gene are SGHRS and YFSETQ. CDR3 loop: CASGLAGGEQYF. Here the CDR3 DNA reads TGCGCCAGCGGGCTAGCGGGAGGCGAGCAGTACTTC.

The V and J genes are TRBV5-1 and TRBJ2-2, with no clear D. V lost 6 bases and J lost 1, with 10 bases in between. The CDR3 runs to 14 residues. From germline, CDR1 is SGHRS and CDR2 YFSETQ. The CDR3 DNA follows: TGCGCCAGCATCTTTTCTGAGAACACCGGGGAGCTGTTTTTT. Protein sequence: CASIFSENTGELFF.

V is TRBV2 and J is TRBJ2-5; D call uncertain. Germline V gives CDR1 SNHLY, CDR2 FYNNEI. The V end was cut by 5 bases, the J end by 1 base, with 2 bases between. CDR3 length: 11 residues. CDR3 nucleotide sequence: TGTGCCAGCAGTATCCAAGAGACCCAGTACTTC. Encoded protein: CASSIQETQYF.

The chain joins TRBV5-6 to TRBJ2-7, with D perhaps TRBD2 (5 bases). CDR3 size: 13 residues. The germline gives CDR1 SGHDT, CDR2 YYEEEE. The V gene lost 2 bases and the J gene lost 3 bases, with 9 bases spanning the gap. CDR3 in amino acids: CASSFGNDYEQYF. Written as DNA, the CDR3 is TGTGCCAGCAGCTTCGGGAACGACTACGAGCAGTACTTC.

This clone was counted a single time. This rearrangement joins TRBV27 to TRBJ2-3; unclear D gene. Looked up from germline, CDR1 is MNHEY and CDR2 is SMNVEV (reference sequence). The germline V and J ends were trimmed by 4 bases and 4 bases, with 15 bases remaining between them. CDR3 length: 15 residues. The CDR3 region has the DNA TGTGCCAGCAGTTGCGGTAATTTGTGCCCAGATACGCAGTATTTT. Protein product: CASSCGNLCPDTQYF.

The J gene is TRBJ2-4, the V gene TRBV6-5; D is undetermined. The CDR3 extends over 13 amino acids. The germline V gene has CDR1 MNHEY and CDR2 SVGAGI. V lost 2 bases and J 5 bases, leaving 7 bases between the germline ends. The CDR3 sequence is CASSYPPENIQYF. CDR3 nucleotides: TGTGCCAGCAGTTACCCACCGGAAAACATTCAGTACTTC.

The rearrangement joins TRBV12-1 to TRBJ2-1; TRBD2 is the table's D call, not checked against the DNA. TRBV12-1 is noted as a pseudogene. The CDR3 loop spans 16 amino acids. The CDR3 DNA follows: TGTGCCAGCAGCTTACCGACTAGCGGGAGTCACAATGAGCAGTTCTTC. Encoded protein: CASSLPTSGSHNEQFF.

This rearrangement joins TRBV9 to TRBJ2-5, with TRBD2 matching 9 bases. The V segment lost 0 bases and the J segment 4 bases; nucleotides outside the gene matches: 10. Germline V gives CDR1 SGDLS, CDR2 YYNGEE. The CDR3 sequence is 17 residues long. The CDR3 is CASSVGRGGLAAETQYF. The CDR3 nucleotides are TGTGCCAGCAGCGTAGGTAGAGGGGGACTAGCCGCAGAGACCCAGTACTTC.

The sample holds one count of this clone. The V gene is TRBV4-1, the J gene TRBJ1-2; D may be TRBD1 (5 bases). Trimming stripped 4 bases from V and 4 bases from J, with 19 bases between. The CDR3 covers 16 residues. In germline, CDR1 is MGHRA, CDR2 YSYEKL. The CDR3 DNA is TGCGCCAGCAGCCCTAATAAACACAGGACCTCCTATGGCTACACCTTC. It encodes CASSPNKHRTSYGYTF.

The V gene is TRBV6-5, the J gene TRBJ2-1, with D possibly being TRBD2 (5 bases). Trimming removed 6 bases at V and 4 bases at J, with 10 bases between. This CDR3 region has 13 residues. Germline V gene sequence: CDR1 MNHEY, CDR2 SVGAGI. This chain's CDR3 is CASRPDYYNEQFF. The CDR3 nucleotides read TGTGCCAGCAGACCCGACTATTACAATGAGCAGTTCTTC.

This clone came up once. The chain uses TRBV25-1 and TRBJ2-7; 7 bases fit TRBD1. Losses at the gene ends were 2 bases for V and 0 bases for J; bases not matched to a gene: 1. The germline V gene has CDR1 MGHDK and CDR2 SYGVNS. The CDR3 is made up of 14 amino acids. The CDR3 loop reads CASSERDSSYEQYF. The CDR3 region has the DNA TGTGCCAGCAGTGAACGGGACAGCTCCTACGAGCAGTACTTC.

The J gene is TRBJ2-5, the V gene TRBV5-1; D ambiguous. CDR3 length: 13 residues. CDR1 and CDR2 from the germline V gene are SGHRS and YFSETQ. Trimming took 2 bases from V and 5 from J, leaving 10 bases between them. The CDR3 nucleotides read TGCGCCAGCAGCTTCCGGATCGCCGAGACCCAGTACTTC. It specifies CASSFRIAETQYF.

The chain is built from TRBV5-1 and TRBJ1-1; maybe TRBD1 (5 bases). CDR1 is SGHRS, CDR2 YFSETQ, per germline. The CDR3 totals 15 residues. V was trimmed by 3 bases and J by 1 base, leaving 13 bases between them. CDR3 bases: TGCGCCAGCAGCTCCCGCCAGGGAAGGAACACTGAAGCTTTCTTT. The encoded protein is CASSSRQGRNTEAFF.

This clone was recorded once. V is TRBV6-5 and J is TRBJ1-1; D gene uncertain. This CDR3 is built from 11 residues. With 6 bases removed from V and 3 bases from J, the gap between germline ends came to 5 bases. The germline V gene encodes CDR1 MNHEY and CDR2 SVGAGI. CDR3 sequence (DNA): TGTGCCAGCAGCGGACACACTGAAGCTTTCTTT. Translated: CASSGHTEAFF.